The table lists the clone carrying this TCR beta chain with a few counts. Antigen specificity is unknown. The TCR beta CDR3 regions underwent amplification using RNA transcripts as the source. HTBI primers were used for first-round RT-PCR of the TCR CDR3. Each CDR3 protein gets one entry after TCRdb re-called the multiplex PCR reads with MiXCR. The sample includes approximately 400,000 distinct CDR3 sequences, roughly an eighth seen only once; the top ten take around 27%. The CDR3 spans 14 residues. Trimming removed 2 bases at V and 4 bases at J, with 9 bases between. The sample belongs to a study of T cells in Graves' hyperthyroidism and ophthalmopathy. The study's findings and limits: The majority of expanded thyroid clonotypes above 0.001 also appeared in blood.

V and J are TRBV12-3 or TRBV12-4 and TRBJ2-1; no definite D call. This clonotype was obtained from a man aged 50 to 59 with Graves' ophthalmopathy. The specimen sequenced was blood. The CDR3 loop reads CASSLPRRYNEQFF. The CDR3 DNA follows: TGTGCCAGCAGTTTACCTCGGCGGTACAATGAGCAGTTCTTC.